These 32 T cell receptor beta chains came from one sample sequenced in a study of cytotoxic CD8 clonotypes in ibrutinib-treated CLL. Using immunoSEQ multiplex PCR, the repertoire was profiled, and TCRdb retains in-frame clones only, with some absent. The table shows more than 140,000 clones, with 70% to 80% occurring only once. This specimen consisted of PBMCs, obtained after 12 months of ibrutinib treatment. The receptor set was obtained from a human donor with chronic lymphocytic leukemia.

The chain is built from TRBV6-5 and TRBJ1-6, with D unclear. Germline V gives CDR1 MNHEY, CDR2 SVGAGI. This CDR3 is built from 14 residues. V lost 0 bases, J lost 9 bases, and 9 bases lay in between. In DNA form, the CDR3 reads TGTGCCAGCAGTTACTCCGGTAGAGGTTCACCCCTCCACTTT. It codes for CASSYSGRGSPLHF.

This clone was observed a handful of times. The chain combines TRBV19 with TRBJ1-5, with 11 bases that match TRBD1. V shed 3 bases, J shed 3 bases, and the junction held 7 bases outside the gene matches. The CDR3 extends over 17 amino acids. Germline values: CDR1 LNHDA, CDR2 SQIVND (reference sequence). CDR3 amino acids: CASSIGTGGNANQPQHF. CDR3 DNA: TGTGCCAGTAGTATCGGGACAGGGGGTAACGCCAATCAGCCCCAGCATTTT.

This clone has a handful of counts. The genes are TRBV10-3 and TRBJ1-6; weak D call: TRBD1 (5 bases). The length of the CDR3 is 13 residues. The germline V and J ends were trimmed by 6 bases and 5 bases, with 8 bases remaining between them. From germline, CDR1 is ENHRY and CDR2 SYGVKD. In DNA, the CDR3 is TGTGCCATCAGGGAACAGGATAATTCACCCCTCCACTTT. Protein: CAIREQDNSPLHF.

This CDR3 reads CASSSRSTGKSHEQFF. The CDR3 coding sequence is TGTGCCAGCAGTTCCCGGTCGACAGGGAAGAGCCATGAGCAGTTCTTC. The chain has TRBV27 and TRBJ2-1; 7 bases fit TRBD1. Trimming cost V 4 bases and J 8 bases; bases outside gene matches: 14. Germline-derived CDR1 and CDR2 are MNHEY and SMNVEV (reference sequence). CDR3 size: 16 residues.

The V call is TRBV29-1, the J call TRBJ2-1; weak D call: TRBD2 (6 bases). The ends were cut back, 0 bases at V and 8 bases at J, with 14 bases in the middle. This CDR3 has 14 residues. The germline V gene has CDR1 SQVTM and CDR2 ANQGSEA. Here the CDR3 DNA reads TGCAGCGTTGAAGAATGGCGGGATAGGGATGAGCAGTTCTTC. It codes for CSVEEWRDRDEQFF.

V usage is TRBV7-9 and J usage is TRBJ1-3, with unresolved D. Trimming removed 5 bases from V and 4 bases from J, with 12 bases in between. This CDR3 spans 14 amino acids. Germline assignment: CDR1 SEHNR and CDR2 FQNEAQ (reference sequence). The DNA of the CDR3 is TGTGCCAGCAGCCCATCAGCCGGGGGAAACACCATATATTTT. As protein: CASSPSAGGNTIYF.

V usage is TRBV18 and J usage is TRBJ2-7; no reliable D call. The CDR3 has 11 amino acids. Germline CDR1 is KGHSH and CDR2 is LQKENI. Trimming left V 1 base short and J 6 bases short, with 4 bases between. The DNA of the CDR3 is TGTGCCAGCTCACCACGCCTCGAGCAGTACTTC. Protein: CASSPRLEQYF.

CDR3 sequence (DNA): TGCGCCAGCACTGACAGTATTACCTACGAGCAGTACTTC. It is translated as CASTDSITYEQYF. The rearrangement uses TRBV5-1 and TRBJ2-7, with D maybe TRBD1 (5 bases). The germline V and J ends were trimmed by 6 bases and 2 bases, with 12 bases remaining between them. CDR3 length equals 13 residues. Germline V lookup: CDR1 SGHRS, CDR2 YFSETQ.

This clone was recorded once. The CDR3 DNA follows: TGTGCCAGCAGCTTGGGGGGCGGTGGGGCCAACGTCCTGACTTTC. This encodes CASSLGGGGANVLTF. V usage is TRBV7-9 and J usage is TRBJ2-6, with D perhaps assigned TRBD1 or TRBD2 (6 bases each). Germline CDR1 is SEHNR and CDR2 is FQNEAQ (reference sequence). The CDR3 runs to 15 residues. The V end lost 3 bases, the J end lost 3 bases, and 9 bases lay between the germline ends.

At least ten counts were recorded for this clone. The chain joins TRBV15 to TRBJ1-5; the match to TRBD1 covers 9 bases. This CDR3 contains 14 residues. V shed 8 bases, J shed 5 bases, and the junction held 7 bases outside the gene matches. In germline, CDR1 is LNHNV, CDR2 YYDKDF (reference sequence). DNA for the CDR3: TGTGCCACCGCGCGGGACAGGGTCGATCAGCCCCAGCATTTT. Amino acids: CATARDRVDQPQHF.

The gene calls are TRBV6-1 and TRBJ2-3; tentative D call: TRBD2 (5 bases). Per germline, CDR1 MNHNS and CDR2 SASEGT. Trimming removed 2 bases at V and 3 bases at J, with 12 bases between. The CDR3 spans 15 residues. For the CDR3, the DNA is TGTGCCAGCAGTGAATATTGGAGAGGGACAGATACGCAGTATTTT. This gives the protein CASSEYWRGTDTQYF.

Only a few counts were recorded for this clone. The rearrangement joins TRBV28 to TRBJ2-7; 9 bases align to TRBD1. CDR1 is MDHEN and CDR2 is SYDVKM in the germline V gene. The CDR3 consists of 13 residues. V shed 5 bases and J 4 bases; nucleotides not matched to a gene: 3. CDR3 sequence: CASSAGQGYEQYF. DNA for the CDR3: TGTGCCAGCAGTGCGGGACAGGGATACGAGCAGTACTTC.

The chain uses TRBV19 and TRBJ1-1; D gene unclear. Germline V lookup: CDR1 LNHDA, CDR2 SQIVND (reference sequence). Trimming took 2 bases from V and 1 from J, leaving 5 bases between them. The CDR3 loop spans 13 amino acids. The CDR3 DNA follows: TGTGCCAGTAGTATATGGGGGAACACTGAAGCTTTCTTT. It encodes CASSIWGNTEAFF. Variable domain in full (rest from reference TRBV19 and TRBJ1-1): DGGITQSPKYLFRKEGQNVTLSCEQNLNHDAMYWYRQDPGQGLRLIYYSQIVNDFQKGDIAEGYSVSREKKESFPLTVTSAQKNPTAFYLCASSIWGNTEAFFGQGTRLTVV.

J is TRBJ2-1 and V is TRBV29-1; no clear D gene. V lost 5 bases to trimming and J lost 2 bases, with 10 bases between them. The CDR3 consists of 13 residues. Germline-derived CDR1 and CDR2 are SQVTM and ANQGSEA. DNA of the CDR3: TGCAGCGTTTACACTCAAACCTACAATGAGCAGTTCTTC. The encoded protein is CSVYTQTYNEQFF.

This rearrangement joins TRBV30 to TRBJ2-3; D remains ambiguous. Trimming pared 0 bases from V and 2 bases from J, leaving 6 bases between. Germline-derived CDR1 and CDR2 are GTSNPN and SVGIG (reference sequence). This CDR3 spans 13 amino acids. The DNA for the CDR3 is TGTGCCTGGAGTGTCACAGACACAGATACGCAGTATTTT. Amino acids: CAWSVTDTDTQYF.

This clone has only a few counts. The V gene is TRBV19, the J gene TRBJ2-2, with D possibly matching TRBD1 (6 bases). Deletions cut 7 bases from V and 6 bases from J, with 6 bases between. Germline V CDR1 and CDR2: LNHDA, SQIVND (reference sequence). The CDR3 length is 11 residues. CDR3 bases: TGTGCCAGTAAGGGGGCCGGGGAGCTGTTTTTT. As protein: CASKGAGELFF.

The rearrangement uses TRBV7-8 and TRBJ2-1; D is uncertain. V gave up 1 base and J gave up 5 bases, with 9 bases separating them. This CDR3 contains 14 residues. CDR1 SGHVS and CDR2 FQNEAQ come from the germline V gene. The CDR3 reads CASSLGSSNNEQFF. Here the CDR3 DNA reads TGTGCCAGCAGCTTAGGTTCGTCAAACAATGAGCAGTTCTTC.

This clone was detected once. V is TRBV9 and J is TRBJ2-7, with D possibly TRBD2 on 5 matching bases. Trimming removed 4 bases from V and 10 bases from J, with 21 bases in between. Germline V CDR1 and CDR2: SGDLS, YYNGEE. The CDR3 is 14 amino acids. The CDR3 reads CASSPSGPGSPQYF. For the CDR3, the DNA is TGTGCCAGCAGCCCGAGCGGTCCTGGTAGCCCTCAGTACTTC.

This chain connects TRBV6-5 to TRBJ2-5, with TRBD2 matching 8 bases. Gene TRBJ2-7 matches the end of the DNA better, so the J call may be wrong. Germline V lookup: CDR1 MNHEY, CDR2 SVGAGI. The CDR3 spans 14 residues. The CDR3 protein is CASSILAATYEQYF. Here the CDR3 DNA reads TGTGCCAGCAGCATACTAGCGGCGACCTACGAGCAGTACTTC.

The chain combines TRBV7-8 with TRBJ2-1; the match to TRBD1 covers 11 bases. The V segment lost 2 bases and the J segment 1 base; nucleotides outside the gene matches: 4. The CDR3 has 17 residues. The germline CDR1 and CDR2 sequences are SGHVS and FQNEAQ. As DNA, the CDR3 is TGTGCCAGCAGCTTAATTGGACAGGGGGCATCCTACAATGAGCAGTTCTTC. It encodes CASSLIGQGASYNEQFF.

In this sample, this clone turned up many times. Other DNA sequences in the sample encode the same CDR3. The V gene is TRBV5-4, the J gene TRBJ2-1; D uncertain. V was shortened by 4 bases and J by 7 bases, with 18 bases between the two germline ends. This CDR3 comprises 15 residues. The germline V gene has CDR1 SGHNT and CDR2 YYREEE (reference sequence). This chain's CDR3 is CASSRGVEVLNEQFF. CDR3 sequence (DNA): TGTGCCAGCAGCCGTGGGGTCGAGGTGTTGAATGAGCAGTTCTTC.

The chain joins TRBV2 to TRBJ2-7; 11 bases map to TRBD2. V was clipped by 5 bases and J by 9 bases; unmatched bases: 12. Per germline, CDR1 SNHLY and CDR2 FYNNEI. This CDR3 comprises 15 residues. For the CDR3, the DNA is TGTGCCAGCAGTCATAGCGGGAGGGTAGAACTCGGGCAGTACTTC. It translates to CASSHSGRVELGQYF.

V is TRBV14 and J is TRBJ2-5; 11 bases fit TRBD2. Germline V gene lookup returns CDR1 SGHDN and CDR2 FVKESK. The CDR3 extends over 18 amino acids. With V trimmed by 0 bases and J by 5 bases, 11 bases remained unmatched. The CDR3 DNA reads as TGTGCCAGCAGCCAAGATCTGGCTAGCGGGAGGTCCAGGGAGACCCAGTACTTC. This sequence encodes CASSQDLASGRSRETQYF.

This chain uses TRBV9 with TRBJ2-1; possible D gene TRBD2, 6 bases. CDR1 SGDLS and CDR2 YYNGEE come from the germline V gene. V lost 3 bases, J lost 8 bases, and 9 bases lay in between. The CDR3 length is 12 residues. The CDR3 sequence: CASSDGGDEQFF. Here the CDR3 DNA reads TGTGCCAGCAGCGATGGAGGGGATGAGCAGTTCTTC.

The V call is TRBV28, the J call TRBJ2-7, with unresolved D. Germline V lookup: CDR1 MDHEN, CDR2 SYDVKM. There are 13 residues in the CDR3. Trimming left V 4 bases short and J 6 bases short, with 13 bases between. The CDR3 loop reads CASSYPLGGEQYF. The DNA of the CDR3 is TGTGCCAGCAGTTACCCCCTGGGTGGCGAGCAGTACTTC.

This chain uses TRBV28 with TRBJ2-3, with 8 bases aligning to TRBD1. The CDR3 spans 18 residues. The J segment lost 1 base and the V segment lost 5 bases, leaving 14 bases of the junction unmatched. CDR1 is MDHEN, CDR2 SYDVKM, per germline. CDR3 region: CASSSRRGLDRGTDTQYF. The CDR3 bases are TGTGCCAGCAGTAGCAGGCGGGGATTGGACAGGGGCACAGATACGCAGTATTTT.

A note on this clone: One junction end does not reproduce the germline sequence, and a read error may be involved. The gene calls are TRBV6-1 and TRBJ2-1; 9 positions agree with TRBD2. CDR3 length: 17 amino acids. In germline, CDR1 is MNHNS, CDR2 SASEGT. CDR3 nucleotide sequence: TGTGCCATCAGTGAGTTTATTTCTAGCGGGATTTCCAATGAGCAGTTCTTC. As protein: CAISEFISSGISNEQFF.

The chain joins TRBV5-6 to TRBJ2-3; 8 nucleotides agree with TRBD2. Unmatched junction bases numbered 11, after V lost 6 bases and J lost 2 bases. Germline CDR1 reads SGHDT; CDR2 reads YYEEEE. The CDR3 runs to 16 residues. CDR3 region: CASTNRGGLNTDTQYF. In DNA, the CDR3 is TGTGCCAGCACCAATCGGGGGGGCCTCAACACAGATACGCAGTATTTT.

This chain uses TRBV5-4 with TRBJ1-2; no clear D gene. CDR3 length: 17 residues. Per the germline V gene, CDR1 is SGHNT and CDR2 is YYREEE (reference sequence). In nucleotides, the CDR3 is TGTGTCGCAGCACGAGGCCAGGACGCCCACGGGAACTATGGCTACACCTTC. It encodes CVAARGQDAHGNYGYTF.

This clone was counted only a few times. V is TRBV6-1 and J is TRBJ1-5, with D tentatively TRBD1 (6 bases). V lost 6 bases and J 2 bases, leaving 14 bases between the germline ends. Germline CDR1 is MNHNS and CDR2 is SASEGT. The CDR3 has 15 amino acids. CDR3 sequence: CASRDRTDGNQPQHF. The CDR3 bases are TGTGCCAGCAGGGACCGGACAGATGGCAATCAGCCCCAGCATTTT.

This clone was found once. The V call is TRBV7-2, the J call TRBJ2-3; 10 bases are shared with TRBD2. Germline CDR1 is SGHTA and CDR2 is FQGNSA. Losses at the gene ends were 5 bases for V and 5 bases for J; bases not matched to a gene: 7. The CDR3 consists of 15 residues. CDR3 in amino acids: CASSAAGGPIDTQYF. The CDR3 DNA follows: TGTGCCAGCAGCGCAGCGGGGGGGCCGATAGATACGCAGTATTTT.

This clone was recorded at least ten times. The chain uses TRBV28 and TRBJ2-2; 12 bases map to TRBD2. This CDR3 region has 16 residues. The J segment lost 12 bases and the V segment lost 1 base, leaving 9 bases of the junction unmatched. Germline V gene sequence: CDR1 MDHEN, CDR2 SYDVKM. The CDR3 sequence: CASSLSLAGGMVKLFF. CDR3 DNA: TGTGCCAGCAGTTTATCACTAGCGGGGGGTATGGTGAAGCTGTTTTTT.